This T cell receptor (beta chain) originates from a study of post-analysis software for immune sequencing data. Study conclusions and caveats: Patients had higher frequencies than controls of roughly five TRBV segments, including TRBV5-6, TRBV5-1 and TRBV20-1. Those samples that were prepared in the same batch co-clustered strongly by F measure. There was significantly lower normalized Chao1 diversity in multiple sclerosis patients than in controls.

The authors incorporated unique molecular identifiers into the TCR beta cDNA libraries. TCRdb analysed the PCR reads with MiXCR anew, one entry per CDR3 protein. This table has 740,000 or so distinct CDR3 sequences, approximately 50% appearing once. Notes on this clonotype: The antigen is undetermined.

Trimming stripped 4 bases from V and 8 bases from J, with 17 bases between. The CDR3 has 14 residues. The sequenced sample consisted of blood. The TCR sequence derives from a girl aged 10 to 17 with multiple sclerosis. The chain couples TRBV12-3 or TRBV12-4 to TRBJ1-2; possible D gene TRBD1, 5 bases. The CDR3 protein is CASSYSQAPRGYTF. DNA for the CDR3: TGTGCCAGCAGTTACTCACAGGCGCCTCGGGGCTACACCTTC.